Below are 17 T cell receptor beta chains sequenced from a single sample in a study of T-cell memory formation after mild COVID-19. From the 5' RACE reads, TCRdb called clonotypes with MiXCR, one entry per CDR3 protein. Counted here are 450,000 or so distinct CDR3 sequences, around a quarter occurring once; the ten biggest clones make up around 12%. What was sequenced was PBMCs or a T cell subset sorted from them (not recorded which). Receptors originate from an adult woman who had mild COVID-19 (a few samples of this study predate the infection). Cell type and time point are not known.

This clonotype is a singleton in its sample. CDR3 sequence (DNA): TGTGCCAGCAGTGGCGTAAGGACAGGGGAAGAGAAACTGTTTTTT. This translates into CASSGVRTGEEKLFF. The rearrangement uses TRBV27 and TRBJ1-4; 9 bases line up with TRBD1. The CDR3 sequence is 15 residues long. The germline CDR1 and CDR2 sequences are MNHEY and SMNVEV (reference sequence). V dropped 5 bases and J dropped 11; count of bases not matched to a gene: 12.

This clonotype was observed a few times. This chain connects TRBV6-5 to TRBJ2-5, with 10 bases lining up with TRBD2. The CDR3 loop spans 17 amino acids. Looked up from germline, CDR1 is MNHEY and CDR2 is SVGAGI. J was trimmed by 4 bases and V by 2 bases; bases with no gene match: 10. The CDR3 is CASSYEGAGGPGETQYF. CDR3 bases: TGTGCCAGCAGTTACGAGGGAGCGGGAGGGCCCGGAGAGACCCAGTACTTC.

This clonotype was observed once. The V call is TRBV5-1, the J call TRBJ2-1, with 11 bases aligning to TRBD2. The length of the CDR3 is 16 residues. Germline-derived CDR1 and CDR2 are SGHRS and YFSETQ. V lost 5 bases and J lost 4; bases outside the gene matches: 8. CDR3 nucleotides: TGCGCCAGCAGTTACGGACTAGCGGGTGAATACAATGAGCAGTTCTTC. It specifies CASSYGLAGEYNEQFF.

The chain carries TRBV5-1 and TRBJ2-4; no firm D call. With 4 bases removed from V and 0 bases from J, the gap between germline ends came to 11 bases. CDR1 is SGHRS and CDR2 is YFSETQ in the germline V gene. This CDR3 region has 15 residues. Here the CDR3 reads CASSVDPVAKNIQYF. The CDR3 nucleotides read TGCGCCAGCAGCGTGGACCCAGTAGCCAAAAACATTCAGTACTTC.

This clonotype was observed a single time. The V call is TRBV30, the J call TRBJ2-2; 12 bases map to TRBD1. With 0 bases clipped from V and 7 bases from J, the junction kept 6 bases outside the gene matches. Looked up from germline, CDR1 is GTSNPN and CDR2 is SVGIG (reference sequence). This CDR3 is built from 16 residues. The CDR3: CAWSVRDRGLVGELFF. The CDR3 DNA reads TGTGCCTGGAGTGTACGGGACAGGGGGCTCGTCGGGGAGCTGTTTTTT. The complete variable domain, with remaining parts taken from reference TRBV30 and TRBJ2-2, reads SQTIHQWPATLVQPVGSPLSLECTVEGTSNPNLYWYRQAAGRGLQLLFYSVGIGQISSEVPQNLSASRPQDRQFILSSKKLLLSDSGFYLCAWSVRDRGLVGELFFGEGSRLTVL.

This chain uses TRBV11-2 with TRBJ2-3, with D possibly being TRBD1 (5 bases). The germline V gene has CDR1 SGHAT and CDR2 FQNNGV. Trimming stripped 8 bases from V and 3 bases from J, with 9 bases between. The CDR3 has 12 amino acids. The CDR3 DNA reads as TGTGCCAGCGGACCAGGGACAGATACGCAGTATTTT. The encoded protein is CASGPGTDTQYF.

This clonotype occurred a few times. The V gene is TRBV7-8, the J gene TRBJ2-5, with D perhaps TRBD1 or TRBD2 (6 bases each). The V end was cut by 4 bases, the J end by 7 bases, with 19 bases between. The CDR3 length is 15 residues. Germline V gene lookup returns CDR1 SGHVS and CDR2 FQNEAQ. The DNA for the CDR3 is TGTGCCAGCAGCTCGACCCAAAGGGGGGATAGGACCCAGTACTTC. Translating gives CASSSTQRGDRTQYF.

The genes are TRBV25-1 and TRBJ1-5; D is unclear. The CDR3 is 15 residues long. The germline gives CDR1 MGHDK, CDR2 SYGVNS. With 3 bases removed from V and 2 bases from J, the gap between germline ends came to 11 bases. The CDR3 here is CASSDRWSGNQPQHF. CDR3 nucleotides: TGTGCCAGCAGTGATCGGTGGTCGGGCAATCAGCCCCAGCATTTT.

The genes are TRBV19 and TRBJ2-1; 7 bases match TRBD2. Germline lookup yields CDR1 LNHDA and CDR2 SQIVND (reference sequence). The CDR3 covers 16 residues. V lost 1 base to trimming and J lost 1 base; unmatched junction nucleotides: 4. CDR3 bases: TGTGCCAGTAGTATAGGAGCGGGAACGTCCTACAATGAGCAGTTCTTC. Translated, it gives CASSIGAGTSYNEQFF.

The rearrangement uses TRBV7-9 and TRBJ2-7, with TRBD1 matching 9 bases. CDR1 and CDR2 from the germline V gene are SEHNR and FQNEAQ (reference sequence). The CDR3 sequence is 14 residues long. Losses at the gene ends were 4 bases for V and 6 bases for J; bases not matched to a gene: 7. DNA for the CDR3: TGTGCCAGCAGCTCGCCGGGACAGGGAAGCGAGCAGTACTTC. It codes for CASSSPGQGSEQYF.

The CDR3 loop reads CASSLQEKDTQYF. The CDR3 DNA sequence: TGTGCCAGCAGCTTACAGGAGAAAGACACGCAGTATTTT. This sequence joins TRBV7-3 and TRBJ2-3; D uncertain. V was trimmed by 2 bases and J by 9 bases, leaving 12 bases between them. The germline CDR1 and CDR2 sequences are SGHTA and FQGTGA. This CDR3 has 13 residues.

V and J are TRBV5-1 and TRBJ2-3; D is perhaps TRBD1 or TRBD2 (6 bases each). CDR3 length equals 16 residues. The ends were cut back, 4 bases at V and 5 bases at J, with 20 bases in the middle. Germline-derived CDR1 and CDR2 are SGHRS and YFSETQ. For the CDR3, the DNA is TGCGCCAGCAGCCGCAGACTAGGGGGGATAGAAGATACGCAGTATTTT. Amino acid sequence: CASSRRLGGIEDTQYF.

The chain employs TRBV6-2 or TRBV6-3 and TRBJ2-3; the D gene is possibly TRBD2 (6 bases). The CDR3 runs 16 residues. Trimming stripped 4 bases from V and 4 bases from J, with 18 bases between. Looked up from germline, CDR1 is MNHEY and CDR2 is SVGEGT. CDR3 bases: TGTGCCAGCAGTTTTCTAGCGATCCGGCCGGCAGATACGCAGTATTTT. Translated, it gives CASSFLAIRPADTQYF.

This clonotype was counted only a few times. The CDR3 protein is CASSLRGSGNQETQYF. The CDR3 nucleotides are TGTGCCAGCAGCTTAAGAGGTAGCGGCAACCAAGAGACCCAGTACTTC. The chain carries TRBV11-3 and TRBJ2-5; D is perhaps TRBD2 (6 bases). The V and J ends lost 2 bases and 0 bases respectively, with 13 bases between them. Germline CDR1 SGHNT, CDR2 YENEEA. CDR3 size: 16 residues.

The J gene is TRBJ2-1, the V gene TRBV7-2; 9 bases align to TRBD2. The CDR3 extends over 14 amino acids. Germline V gene sequence: CDR1 SGHTA, CDR2 FQGNSA. Unmatched junction bases numbered 7, after V lost 3 bases and J lost 10 bases. The CDR3 nucleotides are TGTGCCAGCAGCTTGATTCAGCGGGGGGACGAGCAGTTCTTC. The encoded protein is CASSLIQRGDEQFF.

This clonotype was detected only once. In nucleotides, the CDR3 is TGTGCCACCAGGCCCGGTACAGATACGCAGTATTTT. It yields the protein CATRPGTDTQYF. The chain employs TRBV6-1 and TRBJ2-3, with D hard to call. CDR1 is MNHNS, CDR2 SASEGT, per germline. The V end was cut by 10 bases, the J end by 3 bases, with 11 bases between. The CDR3 is 12 residues long.

This clonotype was found many times. The V call is TRBV7-2, the J call TRBJ2-7, with 10 bases that match TRBD1. Germline assignment: CDR1 SGHTA and CDR2 FQGNSA. V shed 5 bases and J 1 base; nucleotides not matched to a gene: 2. The CDR3 runs to 14 residues. CDR3 in amino acids: CASSRTGGSYEQYF. CDR3 coding DNA: TGTGCCAGCAGCCGGACAGGGGGTTCCTACGAGCAGTACTTC.